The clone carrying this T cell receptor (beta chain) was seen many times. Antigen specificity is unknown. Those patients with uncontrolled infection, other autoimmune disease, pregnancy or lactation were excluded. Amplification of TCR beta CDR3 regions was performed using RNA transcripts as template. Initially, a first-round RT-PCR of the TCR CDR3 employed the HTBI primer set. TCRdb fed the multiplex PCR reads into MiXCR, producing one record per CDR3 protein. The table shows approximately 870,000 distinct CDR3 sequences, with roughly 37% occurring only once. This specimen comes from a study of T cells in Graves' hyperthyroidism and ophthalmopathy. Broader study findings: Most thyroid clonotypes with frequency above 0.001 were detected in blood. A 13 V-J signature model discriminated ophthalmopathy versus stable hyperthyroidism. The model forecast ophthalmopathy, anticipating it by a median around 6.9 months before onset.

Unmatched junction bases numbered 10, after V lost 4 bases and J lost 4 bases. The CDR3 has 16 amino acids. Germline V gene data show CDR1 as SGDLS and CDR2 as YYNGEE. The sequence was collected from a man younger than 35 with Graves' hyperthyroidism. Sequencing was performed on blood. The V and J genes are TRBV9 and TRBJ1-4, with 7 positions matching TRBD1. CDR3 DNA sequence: TGTGCCAGCAGCACTCAGCCCGGGACAGTTAATGAAAAACTGTTTTTT. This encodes CASSTQPGTVNEKLFF.